The entry below describes one T cell receptor beta chain. Its antigen remains unknown. Under the ViraFEST assay, PBMC were stimulated with viral peptide pools so that antigen-specific CD4+ T cells expanded. Sequencing was performed afterwards. The culture ran for approximately 10 days, and then CD4+ T cells were isolated. The vaccine recipients had no prior SARS-CoV-2 infection, with negative nucleocapsid antibodies. On both days 3 and 7, half of the culture medium was replaced with IL-2 medium. These data originate in a study of vaccination effects on CD4 cells after COVID-19. Study observations and caveats: The study enrolled few convalescent patients and sampled no early post-infection timepoints. By a late point after vaccination, infection- and vaccine-induced clones had shrunk markedly through clonal contraction.

This table comes from immunoSEQ multiplex PCR, and its TCRdb copy is limited to in-frame clones, with some not included. The sample holds about 68,000 clones, around 80% seen once. Trimming cost V 0 bases and J 8 bases, with 16 bases left between them. The CDR3 is 16 amino acids. Germline values: CDR1 LNHNV, CDR2 YYDKDF (reference sequence). The TCR originated in a human donor who received a COVID-19 vaccine. The rearrangement joins TRBV15 to TRBJ1-4, with unresolved D. The sequenced sample was CD4+ T cells from PBMCs cultured with SARS-CoV-2 spike peptides, obtained before COVID-19 vaccination. The CDR3 here is CATSRDPAAAKEKLFF. CDR3 nucleotide sequence: TGTGCCACCAGCAGAGACCCGGCAGCAGCCAAAGAAAAACTGTTTTTT.